A single sample is the source of the 31 T cell receptor beta chains below, sequenced in a study of blood T cell repertoires in COVID-19. Measured with immunoSEQ multiplex PCR; TCRdb has only the in-frame clones, and not every one. The sample contains around 250,000 clones, around 88% of which appear only once. Material for sequencing was peripheral blood. These receptors came from a man older than 75 with acute or convalescent COVID-19.

The CDR3 sequence: CASSLGQGPPGTEAFF. The CDR3 coding sequence is TGTGCCAGCAGCTTGGGGCAGGGGCCCCCCGGGACTGAAGCTTTCTTT. This chain links TRBV7-6 with TRBJ1-1, with a possible D match to TRBD1 (6 bases). This CDR3 has 16 residues. Between the trimmed V and J ends, which lost 3 bases and 5 bases, there was a span of 19 bases. CDR1 and CDR2 (germline): SGHVS, FNYEAQ. The entire variable domain, with the rest obtained from reference TRBV7-6 and TRBJ1-1, is as follows: GAGVSQSPRYKVTKRGQDVALRCDPISGHVSLYWYRQALGQGPEFLTYFNYEAQQDKSGLPNDRFSAERPEGSISTLTIQRTEQRDSAMYRCASSLGQGPPGTEAFFGQGTRLTVV.

This clone turned up a few times. The gene calls are TRBV5-6 and TRBJ1-4; no reliable D call. This CDR3 is built from 14 residues. Per the germline V gene, CDR1 is SGHDT and CDR2 is YYEEEE. The V end lost 4 bases, the J end lost 6 bases, and 13 bases lay between the germline ends. The CDR3 reads CASSGGNSHEKLFF. CDR3 coding DNA: TGTGCCAGCAGCGGCGGGAACAGCCATGAAAAACTGTTTTTT.

This chain joins TRBV6-6 and TRBJ1-5, with D hard to call. The germline V gene has CDR1 MNHNY and CDR2 SVGAGI (reference sequence). Deletions cut 4 bases from V and 3 bases from J, with 10 bases between. CDR3 length: 14 residues. CDR3 bases: TGTGCCAGCAGTTCGTCGACACTCAATCAGCCCCAGCATTTT. Protein sequence: CASSSSTLNQPQHF.

The chain is built from TRBV3-1 (or the pseudogene TRBV3-2) and TRBJ2-5; D uncertain. The CDR3 sequence is 12 residues long. Per germline, CDR1 LGHDT and CDR2 YNNKEL (reference sequence). V shed 4 bases and J shed 7 bases, with 10 bases lying between them. Here the CDR3 DNA reads TGTGCCAGCAGCCCCTCCGGCGGGACCCAGTACTTC. Protein sequence: CASSPSGGTQYF.

The V and J genes are TRBV9 and TRBJ2-7; 9 bases align to TRBD1. V was clipped by 0 bases and J by 4 bases; unmatched bases: 5. The CDR3 length is 15 residues. The V gene's germline CDR1 is SGDLS and CDR2 YYNGEE. CDR3 in DNA: TGTGCCAGCAGCGTAGATGGACAGGGGTTTTACGAGCAGTACTTC. It yields the protein CASSVDGQGFYEQYF.

The chain is built from TRBV7-2 and TRBJ2-5; 8 nucleotides agree with TRBD2. Germline trimming cut 4 bases from V and 10 bases from J; bases unmatched to any gene: 14. The CDR3 is 15 amino acids. Germline-derived CDR1 and CDR2 are SGHTA and FQGNSA. The CDR3 spells CASSSRLMAGGIQYF. The DNA of the CDR3 is TGTGCCAGCAGCTCAAGACTAATGGCGGGGGGTATCCAGTACTTC. Variable domain in full (rest from reference TRBV7-2 and TRBJ2-5): GAGVSQSPSNKVTEKGKDVELRCDPISGHTALYWYRQSLGQGLEFLIYFQGNSAPDKSGLPSDRFSAERTGGSVSTLTIQRTQQEDSAVYLCASSSRLMAGGIQYFGPGTRLLVL.

V gene TRBV19 combines with J gene TRBJ1-1, with 7 bases aligning to TRBD1. Germline V gives CDR1 LNHDA, CDR2 SQIVND (reference sequence). There are 14 residues in the CDR3. V shed 6 bases and J 10 bases; nucleotides not matched to a gene: 14. For the CDR3, the DNA is TGTGCCAGTAGAATTGGACCGACAGGGCCACCAGCTTTCTTT. This translates into CASRIGPTGPPAFF.

The chain couples TRBV5-1 to TRBJ1-1; D may be TRBD1 (5 bases). V lost 2 bases to trimming and J lost 3 bases, with 11 bases between them. The CDR3 extends over 14 amino acids. In germline, CDR1 is SGHRS, CDR2 YFSETQ. The CDR3 reads CASSLSWGDTEAFF. The CDR3 bases are TGCGCCAGCAGCTTATCGTGGGGGGACACTGAAGCTTTCTTT.

This rearrangement joins TRBV6-5 to TRBJ1-1; unclear D gene. V was clipped by 4 bases and J by 1 base, with 16 bases between them. In germline, CDR1 is MNHEY, CDR2 SVGAGI. CDR3 length: 16 amino acids. DNA for the CDR3: TGTGCCAGCAGTTGGTCTAGACCCCCCGAGAACACTGAAGCTTTCTTT. This encodes CASSWSRPPENTEAFF.

The chain joins TRBV25-1 to TRBJ1-5, with D perhaps TRBD1 (6 bases). This CDR3 contains 16 residues. The V end lost 3 bases, the J end lost 2 bases, and 14 bases lay between the germline ends. CDR1 and CDR2 (germline): MGHDK, SYGVNS. The CDR3 sequence is CASSDPTGDGNQPQHF. In nucleotides, the CDR3 is TGTGCCAGCAGTGATCCGACAGGAGATGGCAATCAGCCCCAGCATTTT.

V usage is TRBV5-1 and J usage is TRBJ1-1; D remains ambiguous. This CDR3 contains 15 residues. CDR1 is SGHRS, CDR2 YFSETQ, per germline. V lost 0 bases and J 1 base, leaving 10 bases between the germline ends. The CDR3 region is CASSLANPQNTEAFF. CDR3 sequence (DNA): TGCGCCAGCAGCTTGGCCAACCCACAGAACACTGAAGCTTTCTTT.

This clone was seen a handful of times. This rearrangement joins TRBV5-5 to TRBJ1-6, with TRBD1 matching over 8 bases. CDR1 is SGHKS, CDR2 YYEKEE, per germline (reference sequence). J gave up 5 bases and V 5 bases, and 6 bases lay outside the gene matches. This CDR3 region has 15 residues. Written as DNA, the CDR3 is TGTGCCAGCAGGACAGGGGATACGAATAATTCACCCCTCCACTTT. This gives the protein CASRTGDTNNSPLHF.

The V and J genes are TRBV27 and TRBJ1-2, with TRBD1 identical over 9 bases. With V trimmed by 5 bases and J by 8 bases, 9 bases remained unmatched. The CDR3 is 14 amino acids. The germline V gene has CDR1 MNHEY and CDR2 SMNVEV (reference sequence). The CDR3 region is CASSPTGGGRGYTF. For the CDR3, the DNA is TGTGCCAGCAGTCCAACAGGGGGCGGGCGGGGCTACACCTTC.

This clone was recorded only once. This chain connects TRBV19 to TRBJ1-5; 8 bases line up with TRBD1. The CDR3 runs 16 residues. Trimming cost V 10 bases and J 1 base; bases outside gene matches: 12. Looked up from germline, CDR1 is LNHDA and CDR2 is SQIVND (reference sequence). CDR3 in amino acids: CATNDRGGDSNQPQHF. The CDR3 DNA reads TGTGCCACGAATGACAGGGGAGGGGACAGCAATCAGCCCCAGCATTTT.

CDR3 residues: CASSFGQQPQHF. The CDR3 DNA reads TGTGCCAGCAGTTTCGGACAGCAGCCCCAGCATTTT. The chain employs TRBV28 and TRBJ1-5; a weak D match, TRBD1 (6 bases). The CDR3 length is 12 residues. The germline V gene has CDR1 MDHEN and CDR2 SYDVKM. Trimming stripped 3 bases from V and 7 bases from J, with 7 bases between.

J is TRBJ2-1 and V is TRBV6-6; the D gene is possibly TRBD2 (5 bases). V lost 7 bases, J lost 9 bases, and 16 bases lay in between. The length of the CDR3 is 13 residues. The germline V gene has CDR1 MNHNY and CDR2 SVGAGI (reference sequence). In DNA form, the CDR3 reads TGTGCCAGCACAACTTCACAGCGGACTGAGCAGTTCTTC. Translation: CASTTSQRTEQFF.

The chain links TRBV4-1 to TRBJ2-7; 9 bases are shared with TRBD2. V lost 0 bases, J lost 0 bases, and 3 bases stayed unmatched. This CDR3 comprises 16 residues. Germline V gives CDR1 MGHRA, CDR2 YSYEKL. CDR3 loop: CASSQDRAGGSYEQYF. The CDR3 region has the DNA TGCGCCAGCAGCCAAGATAGAGCGGGGGGCTCCTACGAGCAGTACTTC.

The J gene is TRBJ2-3, the V gene TRBV18; 9 positions agree with TRBD2. After removal of 6 bases from V and 0 bases from J, the junction contained 7 bases not matched to a gene. Germline V CDR1 and CDR2: KGHSH, LQKENI. The CDR3 contains 16 residues. CDR3 loop: CASSPYSGGSTDTQYF. The CDR3 DNA is TGTGCCAGCTCTCCCTATAGCGGGGGAAGCACAGATACGCAGTATTTT.

This chain connects TRBV7-3 to TRBJ2-5; TRBD1 matches at 7 bases. Trimming at V came to 8 bases and at J to 1 base, leaving 4 bases not matched to a gene. The CDR3 runs to 13 residues. Per germline, CDR1 SGHTA and CDR2 FQGTGA. CDR3 sequence: CASAGTAQETQYF. DNA for the CDR3: TGTGCCAGCGCCGGGACAGCCCAAGAGACCCAGTACTTC.

J is TRBJ1-4 and V is TRBV3-1 (or the pseudogene TRBV3-2), with 10 bases aligning to TRBD1. Germline CDR1 reads LGHDT; CDR2 reads YNNKEL (reference sequence). The length of the CDR3 is 15 residues. V gave up 4 bases and J gave up 8 bases; unmatched junction bases: 7. The CDR3 sequence: CASSPPGQGNEKLFF. CDR3 DNA: TGTGCCAGCAGCCCCCCGGGACAGGGGAACGAAAAACTGTTTTTT.

This clone appeared a single time. The chain has TRBV19 and TRBJ2-6; D remains unclear. Deletions cut 5 bases from V and 1 base from J, with 6 bases between. Germline CDR1 is LNHDA and CDR2 is SQIVND (reference sequence). This CDR3 is 14 amino acids long. CDR3 loop: CASSSSSGANVLTF. As DNA, the CDR3 is TGTGCCAGTAGTTCCTCTTCTGGGGCCAACGTCCTGACTTTC.

This chain connects TRBV28 to TRBJ2-7; tentatively, D is TRBD1 (6 bases). This CDR3 region has 14 residues. Germline V lookup: CDR1 MDHEN, CDR2 SYDVKM. V gave up 7 bases and J gave up 3 bases, with 16 bases separating them. CDR3 nucleotides: TGTGCCAGCATCCCTCAGGACAGCTACTACGAGCAGTACTTC. It translates to CASIPQDSYYEQYF.

The rearrangement joins TRBV5-1 to TRBJ2-7, with 7 bases aligning to TRBD1. With V trimmed by 4 bases and J by 6 bases, 10 bases remained unmatched. Germline CDR1 SGHRS, CDR2 YFSETQ. CDR3 length equals 14 residues. CDR3 coding DNA: TGCGCCAGCAGCCTGGGACAGTCGGGTGGCGAGCAGTACTTC. It translates to CASSLGQSGGEQYF.

The chain's CDR3 is CASSIRGTEQFF. CDR3 bases: TGTGCCAGTAGTATACGGGGGACCGAGCAGTTCTTC. The V gene is TRBV19, the J gene TRBJ2-1, with TRBD2 as a possible D gene (6 bases). Germline V gene lookup returns CDR1 LNHDA and CDR2 SQIVND (reference sequence). The CDR3 is 12 amino acids. V lost 2 bases and J lost 10, with 9 bases in between.

The chain combines TRBV19 with TRBJ1-6; TRBD1 aligns across 8 bases. The length of the CDR3 is 14 residues. The germline gives CDR1 LNHDA, CDR2 SQIVND (reference sequence). With 4 bases clipped from V and 8 bases from J, the junction kept 4 bases outside the gene matches. CDR3 DNA sequence: TGTGCCAGTAGTACCGGACAGGGCTATTCACCCCTCCACTTT. Protein sequence: CASSTGQGYSPLHF.

V usage is TRBV5-4 and J usage is TRBJ1-1; 7 bases fit TRBD1. V lost 0 bases and J lost 4; bases outside the gene matches: 6. CDR1 is SGHNT and CDR2 is YYREEE in the germline V gene (reference sequence). CDR3 length: 15 residues. The CDR3 region is CASSLARGTATEAFF. The CDR3 DNA is TGTGCCAGCAGCTTGGCCAGGGGGACGGCCACTGAAGCTTTCTTT.

The V gene is TRBV25-1, the J gene TRBJ2-5, with 12 bases identical to TRBD2. The J segment lost 1 base and the V segment lost 4 bases, leaving 4 bases of the junction unmatched. The germline V gene encodes CDR1 MGHDK and CDR2 SYGVNS. This CDR3 contains 16 residues. The CDR3 protein is CASSATSGGLQETQYF. CDR3 sequence (DNA): TGTGCCAGCAGTGCTACTAGCGGGGGGCTCCAAGAGACCCAGTACTTC.

The chain links TRBV11-2 to TRBJ2-5; D remains unclear. The V and J ends lost 1 base and 2 bases respectively, with 5 bases between them. Germline V CDR1 and CDR2: SGHAT, FQNNGV. The CDR3 is 13 amino acids. DNA of the CDR3: TGTGCCAGCAGCTTAGGCCTACAAGAGACCCAGTACTTC. Its protein is CASSLGLQETQYF. Full variable domain (outside the CDR3, taken from reference TRBV11-2 and TRBJ2-5): EAGVAQSPRYKIIEKRQSVAFWCNPISGHATLYWYQQILGQGPKLLIQFQNNGVVDDSQLPKDRFSAERLKGVDSTLKIQPAKLEDSAVYLCASSLGLQETQYFGPGTRLLVL.

The rearrangement links TRBV20-1 to TRBJ2-7; D unclear. Germline V gene data show CDR1 as DFQATT and CDR2 as SNEGSKA (reference sequence). The CDR3 covers 10 residues. Trimming shortened V by 4 bases and J by 4 bases, and 5 bases separated the two germline ends. The CDR3 here is CSATGYEQYF. The CDR3 DNA is TGCAGTGCTACAGGTTACGAGCAGTACTTC.

The chain is built from TRBV6-1 and TRBJ1-1; D unclear. The CDR3 is 14 residues long. Deletions cut 3 bases from V and 1 base from J, with 9 bases between. The germline CDR1 and CDR2 sequences are MNHNS and SASEGT. The CDR3 region is CASSESRPNTEAFF. The CDR3 bases are TGTGCCAGCAGTGAGTCTAGACCGAACACTGAAGCTTTCTTT.

This chain joins TRBV28 and TRBJ1-4; 11 bases are a match to TRBD1. The V and J ends lost 5 bases and 4 bases, in that order; junction bases with no gene match: 12. CDR3 length equals 18 residues. Germline-derived CDR1 and CDR2 are MDHEN and SYDVKM. The CDR3 sequence: CASSPSPGQGGGNEKLFF. In DNA, the CDR3 is TGTGCCAGCAGTCCCTCGCCGGGACAGGGGGGGGGTAATGAAAAACTGTTTTTT.